Below, 30 T cell receptor beta chains from the same sample are listed, as sequenced in a study of blood T cell repertoires in COVID-19. Repertoires were generated with immunoSEQ multiplex PCR, while TCRdb's copy carries only in-frame clones and drops some. In the table there are about 240,000 clones, just under 85% of which are singletons. Sample: peripheral blood. These receptors all come from a woman of 80 years or more with acute or convalescent COVID-19.

This sequence joins TRBV6-6 and TRBJ1-5; 11 nucleotides line up with TRBD1. Germline V gives CDR1 MNHNY, CDR2 SVGAGI (reference sequence). The CDR3 sequence is 14 residues long. V was pared by 6 bases and J by 5 bases, with 3 bases of the junction left unmatched. In nucleotides, the CDR3 is TGTGCCAGCAGGCCGGGACAGGGGGATCAGCCCCAGCATTTT. Translation gives CASRPGQGDQPQHF.

CDR3 in DNA: TGCGCCAGCAGTATAAGCGGGGGGAGATACGAGCAGTACTTC. It translates to CASSISGGRYEQYF. The chain employs TRBV5-1 and TRBJ2-7; 9 bases agree with TRBD2. The CDR3 loop spans 14 amino acids. The germline gives CDR1 SGHRS, CDR2 YFSETQ. After removal of 5 bases from V and 4 bases from J, the junction contained 7 bases not matched to a gene.

This chain's CDR3 is CASSPLEGQKSYNEQFF. CDR3 nucleotide sequence: TGTGCCAGCAGCCCCCTAGAGGGACAGAAATCCTACAATGAGCAGTTCTTC. The chain joins TRBV3-1 (or the pseudogene TRBV3-2) to TRBJ2-1; 7 bases are shared with TRBD1. Germline CDR1 reads LGHDT; CDR2 reads YNNKEL (reference sequence). CDR3 length: 17 amino acids. V dropped 4 bases and J dropped 1; count of bases not matched to a gene: 10.

The chain employs TRBV3-1 (or the pseudogene TRBV3-2) and TRBJ1-1; D unclear. This CDR3 contains 15 residues. CDR1 is LGHDT, CDR2 YNNKEL, per germline (reference sequence). V dropped 5 bases and J dropped 3 bases, with 16 bases sitting between them. CDR3 coding DNA: TGTGCCAGCAGCATTGCCCAGTTGGGAGACACTGAAGCTTTCTTT. Translating gives CASSIAQLGDTEAFF.

This clone was observed a few times. This chain uses TRBV6-1 with TRBJ2-7; D is possibly TRBD1 (6 bases). V shed 2 bases and J shed 4 bases, with 15 bases lying between them. The CDR3 totals 15 residues. Germline CDR1 MNHNS, CDR2 SASEGT. The CDR3 DNA sequence: TGTGCCAGCAGTGAAACCGGGACAATGAATTACGAGCAGTACTTC. As protein: CASSETGTMNYEQYF.

The chain uses TRBV5-1 and TRBJ1-4, with D unclear. The CDR3 sequence is 13 residues long. Germline V gene sequence: CDR1 SGHRS, CDR2 YFSETQ. The V and J ends lost 0 bases and 7 bases respectively, with 7 bases between them. The CDR3 loop is CASSLEGSEKLFF. The DNA for the CDR3 is TGCGCCAGCAGCTTGGAAGGGAGTGAAAAACTGTTTTTT.

This chain uses TRBV10-1 with TRBJ2-3, with D hard to call. Germline V lookup: CDR1 WNHNN, CDR2 SYGVQD (reference sequence). The CDR3 covers 13 residues. Trimming shortened V by 4 bases and J by 2 bases, and 7 bases separated the two germline ends. CDR3 in amino acids: CASSGATTDTQYF. For the CDR3, the DNA is TGCGCCAGCAGTGGGGCAACCACAGATACGCAGTATTTT.

V and J are TRBV25-1 and TRBJ2-5; D is perhaps TRBD1 (6 bases). V lost 5 bases to trimming and J lost 1 base, with 14 bases between them. The CDR3 length is 15 residues. CDR1 is MGHDK, CDR2 SYGVNS, per germline. CDR3 loop: CASSSGDTRQETQYF. CDR3 bases: TGTGCCAGCAGTTCCGGGGACACCCGCCAAGAGACCCAGTACTTC.

This chain connects TRBV2 to TRBJ1-1; 10 bases agree with TRBD1. This CDR3 region has 14 residues. The ends lost 7 bases at V and 7 bases at J; junction bases unmatched: 9. Germline V CDR1 and CDR2: SNHLY, FYNNEI. The chain's CDR3 is CASKWGTGDLEAFF. Written as DNA, the CDR3 is TGTGCCAGCAAGTGGGGGACAGGGGACCTTGAAGCTTTCTTT.

This chain uses TRBV18 with TRBJ2-5; D perhaps matches TRBD1 (6 bases). The length of the CDR3 is 19 residues. The germline gives CDR1 KGHSH, CDR2 LQKENI. Trimming cost V 4 bases and J 1 base, with 25 bases left between them. The CDR3 sequence: CASSQGEEGSRLFQETQYF. CDR3 DNA sequence: TGTGCCAGCTCACAGGGGGAAGAAGGGTCCCGACTCTTCCAAGAGACCCAGTACTTC.

Details on this clone: Relative to the germline gene, one junction end is altered; a read error may explain this. The chain employs TRBV4-1 and TRBJ1-6, with a possible D match to TRBD1 (5 bases). CDR3 length equals 19 residues. The germline gives CDR1 MGHRA, CDR2 YSYEKL. CDR3 sequence: CASSQGIGGSGTDNSPLHF. CDR3 nucleotides: TGCGCCAGCAGTCAAGGGATCGGCGGAAGCGGGACTGATAATTCACCCCTCCACTTT.

This clone was recorded once. V usage is TRBV2 and J usage is TRBJ2-5; 9 bases match TRBD2. The CDR3 is 15 residues long. CDR1 SNHLY and CDR2 FYNNEI come from the germline V gene. The V and J ends lost 5 bases and 5 bases, in that order; junction bases with no gene match: 9. The CDR3 spells CASSTLAGRGETQYF. CDR3 bases: TGTGCCAGCAGTACCCTAGCGGGGCGGGGGGAGACCCAGTACTTC. The whole variable domain, filled in from reference TRBV2 and TRBJ2-5, reads EPEVTQTPSHQVTQMGQEVILRCVPISNHLYFYWYRQILGQKVEFLVSFYNNEISEKSEIFDDQFSVERPDGSNFTLKIRSTKLEDSAMYFCASSTLAGRGETQYFGPGTRLLVL.

This chain connects TRBV19 to TRBJ1-6, with D possibly matching TRBD1 (5 bases). Germline V gene lookup returns CDR1 LNHDA and CDR2 SQIVND (reference sequence). CDR3 length equals 16 residues. Trimming removed 1 base at V and 9 bases at J, with 16 bases between. The CDR3, as DNA: TGTGCCAGTAGTATAGGAAGGGGTGAGGAGAGTTCACCCCTCCACTTT. This encodes CASSIGRGEESSPLHF.

The chain combines TRBV12-3 or TRBV12-4 with TRBJ1-5, with D unclear. V shed 1 base and J shed 10 bases, with 11 bases lying between them. CDR3 length: 13 residues. Here the CDR3 reads CASSLGPYYPQHF. The CDR3 DNA reads TGTGCCAGCAGTTTAGGCCCCTACTATCCCCAGCATTTT.

The rearrangement uses TRBV28 and TRBJ1-1; weak D call: TRBD1 (6 bases). V dropped 5 bases and J dropped 4 bases, with 14 bases sitting between them. The CDR3 sequence is 14 residues long. Germline values: CDR1 MDHEN, CDR2 SYDVKM. CDR3 nucleotide sequence: TGTGCCAGCAGTACCCCGGGCAGGGGCACTGAAGCTTTCTTT. Its translation: CASSTPGRGTEAFF.

J is TRBJ1-2 and V is TRBV4-1; no firm D call. Between the trimmed V and J ends, which lost 0 bases and 0 bases, there was a span of 11 bases. The CDR3 length is 16 residues. Germline V gene lookup returns CDR1 MGHRA and CDR2 YSYEKL. Here the CDR3 DNA reads TGCGCCAGCAGCCAAGATAAGGACTGGGCTAACTATGGCTACACCTTC. Protein sequence: CASSQDKDWANYGYTF.

This clone was counted only a few times. The chain uses TRBV19 and TRBJ1-4; D not certain. V was trimmed by 4 bases and J by 4 bases, leaving 7 bases between them. The CDR3 spans 13 residues. Germline CDR1 reads LNHDA; CDR2 reads SQIVND (reference sequence). The CDR3 is CASSRQVNEKLFF. The CDR3 DNA sequence: TGTGCCAGTAGTAGACAAGTTAATGAAAAACTGTTTTTT.

V and J are TRBV19 and TRBJ1-4, with 7 positions matching TRBD1. The CDR3 length is 15 residues. V lost 4 bases and J lost 5; bases outside the gene matches: 7. CDR1 LNHDA and CDR2 SQIVND come from the germline V gene (reference sequence). The CDR3 here is CASSRPGQINEKLFF. CDR3 sequence (DNA): TGTGCCAGTAGTAGACCGGGACAGATAAATGAAAAACTGTTTTTT.

The V gene is TRBV7-2, the J gene TRBJ1-2; 7 bases map to TRBD1. This CDR3 spans 15 amino acids. The J segment lost 8 bases and the V segment lost 5 bases, leaving 14 bases of the junction unmatched. The germline gives CDR1 SGHTA, CDR2 FQGNSA. CDR3 sequence (DNA): TGTGCCAGCAGCCAAGACAGGGTACTGTACGGGGGCTACACCTTC. It translates to CASSQDRVLYGGYTF.

This clone has just one count. This chain connects TRBV28 to TRBJ2-7, with 11 bases identical to TRBD1. Trimming at V came to 5 bases and at J to 8 bases, leaving 5 bases not matched to a gene. Per the germline V gene, CDR1 is MDHEN and CDR2 is SYDVKM. This CDR3 comprises 13 residues. Here the CDR3 DNA reads TGTGCCAGCAGTCTGGACAGGGGGCGGAAGCAGTACTTC. Translation: CASSLDRGRKQYF.

This chain links TRBV3-1 (or the pseudogene TRBV3-2) with TRBJ1-6, with 11 bases that match TRBD1. CDR1 is LGHDT, CDR2 YNNKEL, per germline (reference sequence). V shed 3 bases and J 7 bases; nucleotides not matched to a gene: 2. This CDR3 has 15 residues. The CDR3 is CASSHRDRGNSPLHF. CDR3 DNA: TGTGCCAGCAGCCACCGGGACAGGGGGAATTCACCCCTCCACTTT.

This clone was seen a handful of times. The chain has TRBV5-5 and TRBJ2-1; 12 nucleotides agree with TRBD2. There are 18 residues in the CDR3. V lost 0 bases and J lost 6; bases outside the gene matches: 10. The germline V gene has CDR1 SGHKS and CDR2 YYEKEE (reference sequence). CDR3 region: CASSLALLAGGQFNEQFF. The CDR3 DNA is TGTGCCAGCAGCTTGGCCCTGCTAGCGGGGGGGCAATTCAATGAGCAGTTCTTC.

The rearrangement uses TRBV2 and TRBJ2-6; 7 positions match TRBD1. V shed 6 bases and J 0 bases; nucleotides not matched to a gene: 5. Germline values: CDR1 SNHLY, CDR2 FYNNEI. The CDR3 has 16 amino acids. The CDR3 sequence is CASSWAGGSGANVLTF. CDR3 DNA sequence: TGTGCCAGCAGCTGGGCAGGGGGCTCTGGGGCCAACGTCCTGACTTTC.

The chain employs TRBV9 and TRBJ2-2, with 12 bases fitting TRBD2. Germline-derived CDR1 and CDR2 are SGDLS and YYNGEE. The CDR3 extends over 15 amino acids. V lost 0 bases and J lost 9; bases outside the gene matches: 3. Here the CDR3 DNA reads TGTGCCAGCAGCGTAGGGACTAGCGGGGTAAGGGAGCTGTTTTTT. Translating gives CASSVGTSGVRELFF.

The J gene is TRBJ2-3, the V gene TRBV4-1, with D tentatively TRBD1 (6 bases). Per the germline V gene, CDR1 is MGHRA and CDR2 is YSYEKL. The CDR3 has 16 amino acids. Between the trimmed V and J ends, which lost 1 base and 0 bases, there was a span of 11 bases. The DNA for the CDR3 is TGCGCCAGCAGCCAAGGGGGGCAGATCAGCACAGATACGCAGTATTTT. Its translation: CASSQGGQISTDTQYF.

The chain uses TRBV5-4 and TRBJ1-2, with D tentatively TRBD1 (5 bases). The germline V gene encodes CDR1 SGHNT and CDR2 YYREEE (reference sequence). V lost 0 bases and J 8 bases, leaving 11 bases between the germline ends. CDR3 length: 13 amino acids. The CDR3 here is CASSLGRVGGYTF. CDR3 nucleotides: TGTGCCAGCAGCTTGGGCAGGGTGGGAGGCTACACCTTC. Based on the CDR3 plus reference TRBV5-4 and TRBJ1-2, the full variable domain is ETGVTQSPTHLIKTRGQQVTLRCSSQSGHNTVSWYQQALGQGPQFIFQYYREEENGRGNFPPRFSGLQFPNYSSELNVNALELDDSALYLCASSLGRVGGYTFGSGTRLTVV.

The gene calls are TRBV10-3 and TRBJ1-2, with 9 bases identical to TRBD1. V was pared by 5 bases and J by 2 bases, with 3 bases of the junction left unmatched. The CDR3 contains 14 residues. Germline V gene sequence: CDR1 ENHRY, CDR2 SYGVKD. As DNA, the CDR3 is TGTGCCATCAGTCAGACAGGGGGGAACTATGGCTACACCTTC. This gives the protein CAISQTGGNYGYTF.

The chain uses TRBV7-2 and TRBJ2-7, with 7 bases lining up with TRBD1. The germline CDR1 and CDR2 sequences are SGHTA and FQGNSA. The CDR3 is 14 amino acids. J was trimmed by 0 bases and V by 1 base; bases with no gene match: 0. The CDR3 nucleotides are TGTGCCAGCAGCTTAGGGACAGGCTCCTACGAGCAGTACTTC. Translation: CASSLGTGSYEQYF.

Here the CDR3 reads CAISMDTGGSNQPQHF. As DNA, the CDR3 is TGTGCCATCAGTATGGATACAGGGGGGAGCAATCAGCCCCAGCATTTT. The V and J genes are TRBV10-3 and TRBJ1-5, with TRBD1 matching 8 bases. The V segment lost 5 bases and the J segment 1 base; nucleotides outside the gene matches: 7. Germline CDR1 ENHRY, CDR2 SYGVKD. This CDR3 is 16 amino acids long.

The V and J genes are TRBV10-3 and TRBJ2-7, with D possibly TRBD1 on 6 matching bases. Looked up from germline, CDR1 is ENHRY and CDR2 is SYGVKD. V lost 0 bases to trimming and J lost 9 bases, with 9 bases between them. This CDR3 has 12 residues. The DNA for the CDR3 is TGTGCCATCAGTGAGTCTGGGGGCCTGCAGTACTTC. Protein: CAISESGGLQYF.